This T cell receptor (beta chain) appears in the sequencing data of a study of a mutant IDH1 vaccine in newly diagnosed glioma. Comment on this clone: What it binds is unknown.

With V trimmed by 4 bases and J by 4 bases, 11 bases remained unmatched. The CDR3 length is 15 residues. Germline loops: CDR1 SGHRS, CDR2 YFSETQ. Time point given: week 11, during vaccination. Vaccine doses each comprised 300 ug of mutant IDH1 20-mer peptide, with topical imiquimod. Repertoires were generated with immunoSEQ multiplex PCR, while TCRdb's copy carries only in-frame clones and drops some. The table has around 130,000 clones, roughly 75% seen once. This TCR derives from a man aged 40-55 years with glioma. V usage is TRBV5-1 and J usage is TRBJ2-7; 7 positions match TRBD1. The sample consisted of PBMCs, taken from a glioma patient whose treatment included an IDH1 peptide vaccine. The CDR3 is CASSRAIGGTYEQYF. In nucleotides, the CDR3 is TGCGCCAGCAGCCGCGCCATAGGGGGCACGTACGAGCAGTACTTC.